Below, 27 T cell receptor beta chains from the same sample are listed, as sequenced in a study of blood T cell repertoires in COVID-19. The table came from immunoSEQ multiplex PCR; TCRdb's copy has only in-frame clones and leaves some out. The data show 210,000 or so clones, around 84% seen once. The sequenced sample was PBMCs or T cells enriched from blood (not recorded which). The receptors originated from a man aged 25 to 45 with acute COVID-19.

This rearrangement joins TRBV5-4 to TRBJ2-7, with unresolved D. This CDR3 is 13 amino acids long. Deletions cut 3 bases from V and 2 bases from J, with 9 bases between. The germline V gene has CDR1 SGHNT and CDR2 YYREEE (reference sequence). In DNA form, the CDR3 reads TGTGCCAGCAGCTCCAAAGACACCTACGAGCAGTACTTC. It translates to CASSSKDTYEQYF.

This rearrangement joins TRBV5-1 to TRBJ1-6; the D is unclear. The CDR3 covers 15 residues. The V gene lost 1 base and the J gene lost 0 bases, with 5 bases spanning the gap. In germline, CDR1 is SGHRS, CDR2 YFSETQ. CDR3 bases: TGCGCCAGCAGCTTGACAGTCTCCTATAATTCACCCCTCCACTTT. Protein: CASSLTVSYNSPLHF.

CDR3 amino acids: CASSQRDGYTF. The CDR3 DNA sequence: TGTGCCAGCAGCCAACGGGATGGCTACACCTTC. The chain employs TRBV3-1 (or the pseudogene TRBV3-2) and TRBJ1-2; no reliable D call. The CDR3 loop spans 11 amino acids. Trimming pared 2 bases from V and 6 bases from J, leaving 4 bases between. Per germline, CDR1 LGHDT and CDR2 YNNKEL (reference sequence).

The V call is TRBV18, the J call TRBJ2-7; 8 positions agree with TRBD1. Germline CDR1 is KGHSH and CDR2 is LQKENI. The junction had 9 bases not matched to a gene; V was cut back by 0 bases and J by 2 bases. The CDR3 runs 17 residues. As DNA, the CDR3 is TGTGCCAGCTCACCACCTCTGGACAGGGCGAGAACCTACGAGCAGTACTTC. It is translated as CASSPPLDRARTYEQYF.

This clone came up once. The rearrangement joins TRBV30 to TRBJ2-1; TRBD1 agrees at 10 bases. Germline CDR1 GTSNPN, CDR2 SVGIG (reference sequence). The ends lost 5 bases at V and 7 bases at J; junction bases unmatched: 14. This CDR3 is built from 16 residues. The CDR3 DNA reads as TGTGCCTGGGGGAGGTGGGGGACAGGGGAGAGGAATGAGCAGTTCTTC. It specifies CAWGRWGTGERNEQFF.

The genes are TRBV3-1 (or the pseudogene TRBV3-2) and TRBJ1-5, with D uncertain. The CDR3 extends over 14 amino acids. Germline V gene sequence: CDR1 LGHDT, CDR2 YNNKEL (reference sequence). Trimming shortened V by 1 base and J by 6 bases, and 10 bases separated the two germline ends. The CDR3: CASSQVGRGQPQHF. CDR3 nucleotide sequence: TGTGCCAGCAGCCAAGTGGGTCGGGGTCAGCCCCAGCATTTT.

V gene TRBV9 combines with J gene TRBJ1-6; a possible D gene is TRBD1 (5 bases). Germline values: CDR1 SGDLS, CDR2 YYNGEE. Trimming pared 7 bases from V and 0 bases from J, leaving 11 bases between. The CDR3 runs 15 residues. Here the CDR3 DNA reads TGTGCCAGCGCGGGGGGGAGCTCCTATAATTCACCCCTCCACTTT. Residues: CASAGGSSYNSPLHF.

The chain is built from TRBV19 and TRBJ1-5; tentative D call: TRBD1 (5 bases). V was clipped by 4 bases and J by 7 bases, with 11 bases between them. The CDR3 is made up of 13 amino acids. Looked up from germline, CDR1 is LNHDA and CDR2 is SQIVND (reference sequence). The CDR3: CASSSQGNQPQHF. The CDR3 DNA sequence: TGTGCCAGTAGTAGCCAGGGAAACCAGCCCCAGCATTTT.

This clone was found once. This sequence joins TRBV7-9 and TRBJ1-5, with D hard to call. CDR3 length: 12 amino acids. Germline V gene lookup returns CDR1 SEHNR and CDR2 FQNEAQ (reference sequence). The V end was cut by 5 bases, the J end by 6 bases, with 8 bases between. DNA of the CDR3: TGTGCCAGCAGCCTAACCGGTCAGCCCCAGCATTTT. Translation: CASSLTGQPQHF.

J is TRBJ2-7 and V is TRBV3-1 (or the pseudogene TRBV3-2), with D tentatively TRBD1 (6 bases). The length of the CDR3 is 15 residues. The V gene lost 1 base and the J gene lost 2 bases, with 12 bases spanning the gap. Germline CDR1 and CDR2: LGHDT and YNNKEL (reference sequence). The CDR3 bases are TGTGCCAGCAGCCAAGGAGGGACACAGGCCTACGAGCAGTACTTC. This codes for CASSQGGTQAYEQYF.

A few counts support this clone. V gene TRBV3-1 (or the pseudogene TRBV3-2) combines with J gene TRBJ2-5; perhaps TRBD2 as D (5 bases). The V end was cut by 0 bases, the J end by 3 bases, with 17 bases between. Germline CDR1 reads LGHDT; CDR2 reads YNNKEL (reference sequence). The CDR3 is 17 amino acids. This chain's CDR3 is CASSQEVGSVVKETQYF. The CDR3 nucleotides read TGTGCCAGCAGCCAAGAAGTCGGTAGCGTAGTTAAAGAGACCCAGTACTTC.

This clone was detected once. The chain links TRBV6-5 to TRBJ2-5, with unresolved D. Germline V gene lookup returns CDR1 MNHEY and CDR2 SVGAGI. The CDR3 is 16 amino acids. V gave up 0 bases and J gave up 2 bases, with 13 bases separating them. CDR3 protein: CASSYSNERNQETQYF. The CDR3 DNA reads as TGTGCCAGCAGTTACTCGAACGAGAGGAATCAAGAGACCCAGTACTTC.

The chain combines TRBV7-9 with TRBJ1-1; the match to TRBD1 covers 12 bases. V was clipped by 5 bases and J by 4 bases; unmatched bases: 5. Germline V lookup: CDR1 SEHNR, CDR2 FQNEAQ (reference sequence). The CDR3 totals 15 residues. CDR3 bases: TGTGCCAGCAGCCCGGGACAGGGGGCGGTCACTGAAGCTTTCTTT. Translated: CASSPGQGAVTEAFF.

This sequence joins TRBV14 and TRBJ2-2; D is ambiguous. CDR1 is SGHDN, CDR2 FVKESK, per germline. This CDR3 is built from 13 residues. Trimming stripped 4 bases from V and 5 bases from J, with 8 bases between. CDR3 loop: CASSPKSTGELFF. The DNA of the CDR3 is TGTGCCAGCAGCCCCAAATCAACCGGGGAGCTGTTTTTT.

The chain couples TRBV4-1 to TRBJ1-5; 8 bases are a match to TRBD1. Germline CDR1 MGHRA, CDR2 YSYEKL. The CDR3 is 15 residues long. The J segment lost 7 bases and the V segment lost 1 base, leaving 6 bases of the junction unmatched. The CDR3 is CASSQGRGLGQPQHF. The CDR3 bases are TGCGCCAGCAGCCAAGGCAGGGGGCTCGGACAGCCCCAGCATTTT.

Note on this clone: In the same sample, other DNA sequences code for this CDR3. The rearrangement joins TRBV5-1 to TRBJ1-5; tentatively, D is TRBD1 (5 bases). CDR3 length: 15 residues. The V end lost 0 bases, the J end lost 2 bases, and 9 bases lay between the germline ends. Germline V gene lookup returns CDR1 SGHRS and CDR2 YFSETQ. The CDR3 sequence is CASSLAGVGNQPQHF. CDR3 nucleotide sequence: TGCGCCAGCAGCTTGGCGGGGGTAGGCAATCAGCCCCAGCATTTT.

In its sample, this clone was seen a few times. The rearrangement links TRBV15 to TRBJ2-3; 8 bases match TRBD2. Trimming at V came to 1 base and at J to 2 bases, leaving 2 bases not matched to a gene. The CDR3 is made up of 15 amino acids. The V gene's germline CDR1 is LNHNV and CDR2 YYDKDF (reference sequence). CDR3 nucleotides: TGTGCCACCAGCAGAGCGGGGGGGGCCACAGATACGCAGTATTTT. Residues: CATSRAGGATDTQYF.

The chain couples TRBV11-2 to TRBJ2-1, with D possibly being TRBD2 (6 bases). This CDR3 is built from 14 residues. Between the trimmed V and J ends, which lost 2 bases and 4 bases, there was a span of 9 bases. Germline CDR1 reads SGHAT; CDR2 reads FQNNGV. CDR3 sequence: CASSLRLVYNEQFF. CDR3 bases: TGTGCCAGCAGCTTAAGACTAGTTTACAATGAGCAGTTCTTC.

This clone has only one observation. This chain links TRBV10-3 with TRBJ2-7; the match to TRBD2 covers 7 bases. There are 14 residues in the CDR3. J gave up 4 bases and V 3 bases, and 6 bases lay outside the gene matches. CDR1 is ENHRY, CDR2 SYGVKD, per germline. The CDR3 region has the DNA TGTGCCATCAGTGATAAGGTAGCGGGTTACGAGCAGTACTTC. Its translation: CAISDKVAGYEQYF.

The chain employs TRBV5-1 and TRBJ1-3, with D maybe TRBD1 (6 bases). In germline, CDR1 is SGHRS, CDR2 YFSETQ. The CDR3 loop spans 14 amino acids. Trimming stripped 3 bases from V and 9 bases from J, with 16 bases between. CDR3: CASSYGQSGSTIYF. CDR3 DNA sequence: TGCGCCAGCAGCTATGGACAGTCCGGCAGCACCATATATTTT.

This clone has a handful of counts. This sequence joins TRBV10-2 and TRBJ1-1, with 7 positions matching TRBD1. The CDR3 totals 15 residues. The V gene's germline CDR1 is WSHSY and CDR2 SAAADI. V dropped 6 bases and J dropped 0; count of bases not matched to a gene: 7. CDR3 loop: CASRRQGRMNTEAFF. The CDR3 DNA reads TGCGCCAGCAGGAGACAGGGAAGAATGAACACTGAAGCTTTCTTT.

This clone was seen more than once but under ten times. The chain links TRBV6-1 to TRBJ2-3, with D tentatively TRBD2 (5 bases). CDR3 length: 14 amino acids. V lost 2 bases and J 8 bases, leaving 14 bases between the germline ends. Germline CDR1 and CDR2: MNHNS and SASEGT. Written as DNA, the CDR3 is TGTGCCAGCAGTGAAAGCGGCGGGCCCGTTACGCAGTATTTT. It encodes CASSESGGPVTQYF.

The V and J genes are TRBV5-1 and TRBJ2-7, with TRBD1 matching over 7 bases. Germline assignment: CDR1 SGHRS and CDR2 YFSETQ. CDR3 length: 14 amino acids. V was clipped by 0 bases and J by 5 bases; unmatched bases: 5. This chain's CDR3 is CASSLGQGANEQYF. For the CDR3, the DNA is TGCGCCAGCAGCTTGGGACAGGGAGCCAACGAGCAGTACTTC.

The gene calls are TRBV10-3 and TRBJ2-5; tentatively, D is TRBD1 (6 bases). Per the germline V gene, CDR1 is ENHRY and CDR2 is SYGVKD. V lost 8 bases and J lost 5, with 24 bases in between. The CDR3 consists of 16 residues. The CDR3 DNA reads TGTGCCATCGGGAGTGAAGCGACAGGTGTAAAGGAGACCCAGTACTTC. Translation gives CAIGSEATGVKETQYF.

V gene TRBV3-1 (or the pseudogene TRBV3-2) combines with J gene TRBJ1-1; tentatively, D is TRBD1 (6 bases). Trimming removed 4 bases from V and 5 bases from J, with 20 bases in between. CDR1 LGHDT and CDR2 YNNKEL come from the germline V gene (reference sequence). The CDR3 extends over 16 amino acids. The CDR3 DNA is TGTGCCAGCAGCCCCTATGGGGACACCCTAGGGACTGAAGCTTTCTTT. Its translation is CASSPYGDTLGTEAFF.

Notes on this clone: This sample includes further DNA sequences coding for the same CDR3. V and J are TRBV5-1 and TRBJ2-2, with D possibly TRBD1 on 5 matching bases. The CDR3 loop spans 14 amino acids. Germline V lookup: CDR1 SGHRS, CDR2 YFSETQ. V was clipped by 4 bases and J by 2 bases, with 9 bases between them. This CDR3 reads CASSRDSNTGELFF. DNA of the CDR3: TGCGCCAGCAGCAGAGACAGTAACACCGGGGAGCTGTTTTTT.

The chain recombines TRBV7-2 with TRBJ2-3, with 8 positions matching TRBD2. Germline loops: CDR1 SGHTA, CDR2 FQGNSA. This CDR3 region has 14 residues. J was trimmed by 5 bases and V by 3 bases; bases with no gene match: 4. DNA for the CDR3: TGTGCCAGCAGCTTGCACGGGGGGGGAGATACGCAGTATTTT. It translates to CASSLHGGGDTQYF. The complete variable domain, with remaining parts taken from reference TRBV7-2 and TRBJ2-3, reads GAGVSQSPSNKVTEKGKDVELRCDPISGHTALYWYRQSLGQGLEFLIYFQGNSAPDKSGLPSDRFSAERTGGSVSTLTIQRTQQEDSAVYLCASSLHGGGDTQYFGPGTRLTVL.